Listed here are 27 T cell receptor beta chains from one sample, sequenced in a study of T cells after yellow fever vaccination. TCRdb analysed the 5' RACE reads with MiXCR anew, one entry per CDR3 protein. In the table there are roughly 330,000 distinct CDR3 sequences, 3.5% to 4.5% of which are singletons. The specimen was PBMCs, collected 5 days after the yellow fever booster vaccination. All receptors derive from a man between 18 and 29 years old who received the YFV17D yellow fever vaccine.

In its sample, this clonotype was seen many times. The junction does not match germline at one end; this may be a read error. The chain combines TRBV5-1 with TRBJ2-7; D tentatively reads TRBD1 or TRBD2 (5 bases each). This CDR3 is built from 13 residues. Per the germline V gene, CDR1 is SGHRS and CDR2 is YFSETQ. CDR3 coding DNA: TGTGCCAGCAGCTTGCAGGGAGCCTACGAGCAGTACTTC. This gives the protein CASSLQGAYEQYF. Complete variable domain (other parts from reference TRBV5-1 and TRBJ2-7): KAGVTQTPRYLIKTRGQQVTLSCSPISGHRSVSWYQQTPGQGLQFLFEYFSETQRNKGNFPGRFSGRQFSNSRSEMNVSTLELGDSALYLCASSLQGAYEQYFGPGTRLTVT.

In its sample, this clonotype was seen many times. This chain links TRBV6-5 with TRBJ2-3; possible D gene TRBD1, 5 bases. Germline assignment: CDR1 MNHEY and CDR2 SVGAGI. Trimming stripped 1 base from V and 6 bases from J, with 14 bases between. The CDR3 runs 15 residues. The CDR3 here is CASSYLGATQDTQYF. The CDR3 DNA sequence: TGTGCCAGCAGTTACTTAGGGGCCACCCAGGATACGCAGTATTTT.

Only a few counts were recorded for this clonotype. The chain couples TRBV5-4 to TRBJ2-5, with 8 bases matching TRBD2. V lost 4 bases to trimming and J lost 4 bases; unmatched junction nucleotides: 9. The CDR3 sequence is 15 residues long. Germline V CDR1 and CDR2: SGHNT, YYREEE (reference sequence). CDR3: CASSPLPGGPETQYF. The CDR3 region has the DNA TGTGCCAGCAGCCCCTTACCGGGGGGGCCAGAGACCCAGTACTTC.

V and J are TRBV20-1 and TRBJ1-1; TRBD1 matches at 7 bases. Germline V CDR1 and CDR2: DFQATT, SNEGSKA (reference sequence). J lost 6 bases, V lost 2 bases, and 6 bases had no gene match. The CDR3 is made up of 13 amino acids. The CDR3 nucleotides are TGCAGTGCTAGACCAGGGGGGCTAGCTGAAGCTTTCTTT. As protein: CSARPGGLAEAFF.

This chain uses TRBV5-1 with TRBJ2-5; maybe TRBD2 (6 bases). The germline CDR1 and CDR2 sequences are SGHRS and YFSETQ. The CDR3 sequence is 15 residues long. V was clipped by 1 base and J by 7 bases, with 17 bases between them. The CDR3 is CASSLISGGAGTQYF. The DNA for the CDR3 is TGCGCCAGCAGCTTGATAAGTGGCGGGGCGGGGACCCAGTACTTC.

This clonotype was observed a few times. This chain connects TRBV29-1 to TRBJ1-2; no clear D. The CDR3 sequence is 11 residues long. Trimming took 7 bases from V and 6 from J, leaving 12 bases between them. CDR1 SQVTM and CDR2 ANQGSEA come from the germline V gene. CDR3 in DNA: TGCAGCGCCAGATATGGGGATGGCTACACCTTC. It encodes CSARYGDGYTF.

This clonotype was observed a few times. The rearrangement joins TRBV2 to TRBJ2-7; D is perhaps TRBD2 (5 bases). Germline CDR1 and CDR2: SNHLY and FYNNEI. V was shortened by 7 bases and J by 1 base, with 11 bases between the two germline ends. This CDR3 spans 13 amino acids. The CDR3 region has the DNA TGTGCCAGCACCCCACTAGGGTCCTACGAGCAGTACTTC. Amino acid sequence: CASTPLGSYEQYF.

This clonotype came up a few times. In nucleotides, the CDR3 is TGTGCTAGTGGCATACCACAGGGACGGGGCAACGGGGAGCTGTTTTTT. It yields the protein CASGIPQGRGNGELFF. The chain joins TRBV12-5 to TRBJ2-2, with D perhaps TRBD1 (6 bases). Germline V lookup: CDR1 LGHNT, CDR2 FRNRAP. The CDR3 length is 16 residues. The ends were cut back, 6 bases at V and 7 bases at J, with 21 bases in the middle.

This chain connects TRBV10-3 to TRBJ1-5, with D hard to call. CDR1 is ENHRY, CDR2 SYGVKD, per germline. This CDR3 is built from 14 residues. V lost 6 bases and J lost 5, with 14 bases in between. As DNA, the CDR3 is TGTGCCATCAGCGCTATAGGGTTGGATCAGCCCCAGCATTTT. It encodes CAISAIGLDQPQHF.

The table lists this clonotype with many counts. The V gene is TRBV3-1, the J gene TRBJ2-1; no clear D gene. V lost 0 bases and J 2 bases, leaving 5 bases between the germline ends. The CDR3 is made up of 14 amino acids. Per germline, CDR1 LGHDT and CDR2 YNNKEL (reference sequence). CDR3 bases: TGTGCCAGCAGCCAAGATTATACCTACAATGAGCAGTTCTTC. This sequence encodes CASSQDYTYNEQFF.

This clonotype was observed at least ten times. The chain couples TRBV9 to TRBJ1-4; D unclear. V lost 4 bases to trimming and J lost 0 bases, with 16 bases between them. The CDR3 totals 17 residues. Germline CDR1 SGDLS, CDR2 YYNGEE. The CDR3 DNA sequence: TGTGCCAGCAGCACCGGACGGAACTTTGCAACTAATGAAAAACTGTTTTTT. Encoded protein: CASSTGRNFATNEKLFF. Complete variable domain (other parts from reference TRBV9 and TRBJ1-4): DSGVTQTPKHLITATGQRVTLRCSPRSGDLSVYWYQQSLDQGLQFLIQYYNGEERAKGNILERFSAQQFPDLHSELNLSSLELGDSALYFCASSTGRNFATNEKLFFGSGTQLSVL.

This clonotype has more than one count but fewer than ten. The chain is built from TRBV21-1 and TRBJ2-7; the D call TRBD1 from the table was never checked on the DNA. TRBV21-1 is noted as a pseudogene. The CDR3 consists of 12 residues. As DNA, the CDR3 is TGTGCCAGCAGCCCCCCTCGGGACGAGCAGTACGTC. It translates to CASSPPRDEQYV.

CDR3 nucleotide sequence: TGCGCCAGCAGCATGGAGGGAGAGACCCAGTACTTC. It translates to CASSMEGETQYF. The rearrangement uses TRBV5-1 and TRBJ2-5; perhaps TRBD2 as D (6 bases). CDR1 is SGHRS, CDR2 YFSETQ, per germline. This CDR3 comprises 12 residues. V was trimmed by 4 bases and J by 4 bases, leaving 8 bases between them. Full variable domain (remainder filled in from reference TRBV5-1 and TRBJ2-5): KAGVTQTPRYLIKTRGQQVTLSCSPISGHRSVSWYQQTPGQGLQFLFEYFSETQRNKGNFPGRFSGRQFSNSRSEMNVSTLELGDSALYLCASSMEGETQYFGPGTRLLVL.

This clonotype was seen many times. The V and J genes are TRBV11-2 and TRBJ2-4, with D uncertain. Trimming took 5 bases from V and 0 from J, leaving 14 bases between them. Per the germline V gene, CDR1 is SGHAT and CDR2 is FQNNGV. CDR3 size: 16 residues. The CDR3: CASSARPSLAKNIQYF. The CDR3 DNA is TGTGCCAGCAGCGCCCGTCCGTCGCTAGCCAAAAACATTCAGTACTTC.

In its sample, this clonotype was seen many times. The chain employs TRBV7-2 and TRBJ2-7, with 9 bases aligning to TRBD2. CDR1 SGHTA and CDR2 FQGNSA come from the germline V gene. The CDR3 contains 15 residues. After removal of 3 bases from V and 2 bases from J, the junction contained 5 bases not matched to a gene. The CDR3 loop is CASSFSGGFTYEQYV. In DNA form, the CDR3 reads TGTGCCAGCAGCTTTAGCGGGGGCTTCACCTACGAGCAGTACGTC.

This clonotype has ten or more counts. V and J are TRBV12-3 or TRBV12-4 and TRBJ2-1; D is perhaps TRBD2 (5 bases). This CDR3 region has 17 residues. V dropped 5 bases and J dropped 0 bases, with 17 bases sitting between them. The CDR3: CASSSPGFSSSYNEQFF. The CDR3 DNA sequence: TGTGCCAGCAGTAGCCCGGGGTTCTCCAGCTCCTACAATGAGCAGTTCTTC.

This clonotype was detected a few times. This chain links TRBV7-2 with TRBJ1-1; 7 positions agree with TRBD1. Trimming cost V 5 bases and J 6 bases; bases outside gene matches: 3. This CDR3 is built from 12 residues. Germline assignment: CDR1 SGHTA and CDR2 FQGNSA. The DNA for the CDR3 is TGTGCCAGCAGCCGGGACAGTCCTGAAGCTTTCTTT. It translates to CASSRDSPEAFF.

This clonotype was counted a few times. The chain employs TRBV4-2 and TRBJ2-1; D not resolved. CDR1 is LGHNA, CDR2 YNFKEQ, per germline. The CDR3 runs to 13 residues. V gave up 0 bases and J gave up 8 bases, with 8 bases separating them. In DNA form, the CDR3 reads TGTGCCAGCAGCCAAGATCCGGCGGATGAGCAGTTCTTC. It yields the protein CASSQDPADEQFF.

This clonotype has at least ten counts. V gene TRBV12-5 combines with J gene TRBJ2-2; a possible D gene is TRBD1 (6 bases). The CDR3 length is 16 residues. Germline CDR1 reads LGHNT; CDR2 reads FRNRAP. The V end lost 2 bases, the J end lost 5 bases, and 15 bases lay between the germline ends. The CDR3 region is CASGLLTGHLTGELFF. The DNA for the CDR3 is TGTGCTAGTGGTTTGCTTACGGGACACCTAACCGGGGAGCTGTTTTTT.

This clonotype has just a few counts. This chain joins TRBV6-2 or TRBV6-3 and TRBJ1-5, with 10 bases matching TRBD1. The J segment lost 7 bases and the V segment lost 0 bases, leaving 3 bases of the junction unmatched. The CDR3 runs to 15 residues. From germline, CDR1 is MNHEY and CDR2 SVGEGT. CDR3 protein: CASSYSGQGIQPQHF. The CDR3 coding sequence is TGTGCCAGCAGTTACTCGGGACAGGGGATACAGCCCCAGCATTTT.

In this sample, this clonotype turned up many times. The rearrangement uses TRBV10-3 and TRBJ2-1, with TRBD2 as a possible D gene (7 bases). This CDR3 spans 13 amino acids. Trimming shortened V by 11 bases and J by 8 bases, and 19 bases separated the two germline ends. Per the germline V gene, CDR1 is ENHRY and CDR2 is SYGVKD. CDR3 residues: CASGGPNLDEQFF. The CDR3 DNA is TGTGCCTCCGGGGGGCCCAATTTGGATGAGCAGTTCTTC.

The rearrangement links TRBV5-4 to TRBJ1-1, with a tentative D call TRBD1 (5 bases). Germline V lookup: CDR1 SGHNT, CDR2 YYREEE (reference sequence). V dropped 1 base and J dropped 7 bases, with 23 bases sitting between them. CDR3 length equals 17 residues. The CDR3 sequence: CASSLKSGFGAGGEAFF. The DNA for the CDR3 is TGTGCCAGCAGCTTGAAGAGCGGATTCGGGGCGGGGGGTGAAGCTTTCTTT.

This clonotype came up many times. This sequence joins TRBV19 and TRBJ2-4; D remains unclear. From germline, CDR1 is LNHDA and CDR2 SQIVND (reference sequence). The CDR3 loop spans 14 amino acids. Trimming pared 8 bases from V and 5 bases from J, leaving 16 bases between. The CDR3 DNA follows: TGTGCCAGTCGTAGCCGTTTGAAGGAAAACATTCAGTACTTC. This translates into CASRSRLKENIQYF.

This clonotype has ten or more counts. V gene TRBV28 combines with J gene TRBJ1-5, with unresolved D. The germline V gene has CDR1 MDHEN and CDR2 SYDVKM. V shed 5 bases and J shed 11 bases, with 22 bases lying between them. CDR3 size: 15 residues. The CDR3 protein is CASSRRRRPLGTQHF. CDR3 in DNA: TGTGCCAGCAGTCGCAGACGCAGGCCGTTGGGAACCCAGCATTTT.

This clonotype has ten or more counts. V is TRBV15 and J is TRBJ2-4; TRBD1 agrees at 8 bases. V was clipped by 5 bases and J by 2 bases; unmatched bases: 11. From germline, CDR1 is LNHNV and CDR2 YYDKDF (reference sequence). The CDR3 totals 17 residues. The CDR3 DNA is TGTGCCACCAGCCGACAGGGGCTAGCGTCCTCCAAAAACATTCAGTACTTC. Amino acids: CATSRQGLASSKNIQYF.

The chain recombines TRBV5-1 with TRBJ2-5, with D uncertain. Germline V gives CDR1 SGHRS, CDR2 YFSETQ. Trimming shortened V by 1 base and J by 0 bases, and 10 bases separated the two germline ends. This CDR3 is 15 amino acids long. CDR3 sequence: CASSLSFRNQETQYF. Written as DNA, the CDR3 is TGCGCCAGCAGCTTGAGTTTCAGGAACCAAGAGACCCAGTACTTC. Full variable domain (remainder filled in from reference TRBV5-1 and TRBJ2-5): KAGVTQTPRYLIKTRGQQVTLSCSPISGHRSVSWYQQTPGQGLQFLFEYFSETQRNKGNFPGRFSGRQFSNSRSEMNVSTLELGDSALYLCASSLSFRNQETQYFGPGTRLLVL.

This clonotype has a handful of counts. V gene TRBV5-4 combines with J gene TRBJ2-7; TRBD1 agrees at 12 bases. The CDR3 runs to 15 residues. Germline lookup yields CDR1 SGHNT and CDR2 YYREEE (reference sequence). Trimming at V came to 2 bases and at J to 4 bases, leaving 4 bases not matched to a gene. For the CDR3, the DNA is TGTGCCAGCAGCTTCCCGGGACAGGGGGCTTACGAGCAGTACTTC. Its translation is CASSFPGQGAYEQYF.